Ten or more counts support the clone carrying this T cell receptor (beta chain). The antigen remains undetermined. The read gets to within 3 residues of the CDR3 end, and the germline J gene fills in the rest. Using immunoSEQ multiplex PCR, the repertoire was profiled, and TCRdb retains in-frame clones only, with some absent. Sampling found 40,000 to 65,000 clones, none seen once. The data originate from a study of T cell clonality in common variable immunodeficiency. Study results and limitations: What drives increased CVID clonality needs T cell subpopulation sequencing. CVID subjects had higher TCRbeta clonality than healthy controls, most marked in about a third.

V was trimmed by 8 bases and J by 4 bases, leaving 9 bases between them. Looked up from germline, CDR1 is SGHDN and CDR2 is FVKESK. CDR3 length: 12 amino acids. V gene TRBV14 combines with J gene TRBJ2-1, with D perhaps TRBD2 (5 bases). Sample: peripheral blood mononuclear cells. The TCR was taken from a person aged 18 to 75 in good health. Incomplete CDR3 DNA: TGTGCCAGCGGCCGACTATACAATGAG. Translated, it gives CASGRLYNE. The full CDR3 is CASGRLYNEQFF. The entire variable domain, with the rest obtained from reference TRBV14 and TRBJ2-1, is as follows: EAGVTQFPSHSVIEKGQTVTLRCDPISGHDNLYWYRRVMGKEIKFLLHFVKESKQDESGMPNNRFLAERTGGTYSTLKVQPAELEDSGVYFCASGRLYNEQFFGPGTRLTVL.